A selection of T cell receptor beta chains follows, all from one sample in a study of cytomegalovirus exposure and HLA in healthy donors. Data came from immunoSEQ multiplex PCR; TCRdb stores just in-frame clones and leaves some out. This sample has 110,000 to 150,000 clones; 70% occur once, and the top ten carry 1.5% to 2%. Material for sequencing was PBMCs. Receptor source: a woman aged 25 to 39 in good health and CMV-seronegative. The CDR3 runs from the conserved cysteine through the conserved F or W. Each record gives: CDR3 DNA, CDR3 protein, D gene, V gene, J gene, clone size. D genes are given only for firm matches. The size field is filled for only some rows; it gives once, few, many or a size class.

TGTGCCAGCAGCTTACAGGGGATTTCCGAAAAACTGTTTTTT	CASSLQGISEKLFF	TRBD1	TRBV5-4	TRBJ1-4	NA
TGTGCCAGCAGTGGCGGTGGGAGGGCCTTTTACAATGAGCAGTTCTTC	CASSGGGRAFYNEQFF	TRBD2	TRBV6-1	TRBJ2-1	NA
TGTGCCTGGACATACGGACAGGGTGATGGCATTCAGTACTTC	CAWTYGQGDGIQYF	TRBD1	TRBV30	TRBJ2-4	NA
TGTGCCTGCGTGCCCGGGACAGGAGTAAAGAGCAATCAGCCCCAGCATTTT	CACVPGTGVKSNQPQHF	TRBD1	TRBV30	TRBJ1-5	once
TGTGCCAGCAGTGAATTTGGACAGGCTTATCGGGAGACCCAGTACTTC	CASSEFGQAYRETQYF	TRBD1	TRBV25-1	TRBJ2-5	NA
TGCGCCAGCAGTGAGGTTTGGACGGGGGGACCTGAAGCTTTCTTT	CASSEVWTGGPEAFF	NA	TRBV10-2	TRBJ1-1	NA
TGCAGCGTTACATCCGAGAACACTGAAGCTTTCTTT	CSVTSENTEAFF	NA	TRBV29-1	TRBJ1-1	few
TGTGCCTGGAGTGGGACAGGGGGCATCTCAATATATGGCTACACCTTC	CAWSGTGGISIYGYTF	TRBD1	TRBV30	TRBJ1-2	NA
TGTGCCAGCAGCTTGAACGAGGGCACTGAAGCTTTCTTT	CASSLNEGTEAFF	NA	TRBV5-4	TRBJ1-1	NA
TGTGCCAGCAGTTACTCGAGAGACGCTAGCTATGGCTACACCTTC	CASSYSRDASYGYTF	NA	TRBV6-5	TRBJ1-2	few
TGTGCCAGCAGCCCTAGCGGCGTCCAAGAGACCCAGTACTTC	CASSPSGVQETQYF	TRBD2	TRBV5-4	TRBJ2-5	NA
TGTGCCAGCAGCTCACGCGGGACCGGAGAGACCCAGTACTTC	CASSSRGTGETQYF	NA	TRBV5-4	TRBJ2-5	NA
TGTGCCAGCAGTGAAATAAAGGGGACTGAAGCTTTCTTT	CASSEIKGTEAFF	NA	TRBV6-5	TRBJ1-1	NA
TGTGCCAGCAAGATCAGGGGGCGCGAATATGGCTACACCTTC	CASKIRGREYGYTF	TRBD1	TRBV6-4	TRBJ1-2	few
TGTGCCAGCAGTTACAAAGAGACAGATACGCAGTATTTT	CASSYKETDTQYF	NA	TRBV6-6	TRBJ2-3	NA
TGCGCCAGCAGCGTATACAGGGAGGGGGACACTGAAGCTTTCTTT	CASSVYREGDTEAFF	NA	TRBV5-1	TRBJ1-1	few
TGTGCCAGCAGCCCTCCTACAGGGGGCACTGGAAACACCATATATTTT	CASSPPTGGTGNTIYF	TRBD1	TRBV4-2	TRBJ1-3	NA
TGCAGTGCTAGAGTGGAGTCGATTTACTTC	CSARVESIYF	NA	TRBV20-1	TRBJ2-5	NA
TGTGCCAGCAACGGGGGGTCCCCGGACCCCTCTGGAAACACCATATATTTT	CASNGGSPDPSGNTIYF	NA	TRBV5-5	TRBJ1-3	NA
TGTGCCGCGAACAGGGGGACAAATGACAATGAGCAGTTCTTC	CAANRGTNDNEQFF	TRBD1	TRBV10-3	TRBJ2-1	NA
TGTGCCAGCAGCGTAGCTCTGAGGGATACGCAGTATTTT	CASSVALRDTQYF	NA	TRBV9	TRBJ2-3	NA
TGTGCCAGCAGTGGTCTAGCGGGATCCACCGGGGAGCTGTTTTTT	CASSGLAGSTGELFF	TRBD2	TRBV11-3	TRBJ2-2	NA
TGTGCCAGCAGCTCCTGGGGGACAGGGGTCTACGAGCAGTACTTC	CASSSWGTGVYEQYF	TRBD1	TRBV5-6	TRBJ2-7	NA
TGTGCCAGCAGCGTAGGCCAAGGGAGGCAGTATTTT	CASSVGQGRQYF	NA	TRBV9	TRBJ2-3	NA
TGCGCCAGCAGCTTGGGAGGGTACAATGAGCAGTTCTTC	CASSLGGYNEQFF	NA	TRBV5-1	TRBJ2-1	NA
TGTGCCAGCAGAGCCGGGACAGCCCTCACCGGGGAGCTGTTTTTT	CASRAGTALTGELFF	TRBD1	TRBV7-2	TRBJ2-2	NA
TGCGCCAGCAGCTTGGGGGTAGCGGGGGGGCCGGAATATACGCAGTATTTT	CASSLGVAGGPEYTQYF	TRBD2	TRBV5-1	TRBJ2-3	few
TGTGCCAGCAGCTTCGGGGACTCCTACGAGCAGTACTTC	CASSFGDSYEQYF	NA	TRBV11-2	TRBJ2-7	NA
TGTGCTACCGGGGGGGAGACCTTATATTTT	CATGGETLYF	NA	TRBV9	TRBJ1-3	NA
TGTGCCAGCAGTGAAGTGGGCCAGAACACTGAAGCTTTCTTT	CASSEVGQNTEAFF	NA	TRBV6-1	TRBJ1-1	NA
TGTGCCTGGAGTGCCTCAGGGTTTCGGGTCGCCAGGGCCAACACTGAAGCTTTCTTT	CAWSASGFRVARANTEAFF	NA	TRBV30	TRBJ1-1	NA
TGTGCCAGCACCCCCTGGCTTGATGACTCGAGGCCCCAGCATTTT	CASTPWLDDSRPQHF	NA	TRBV6-6	TRBJ1-5	NA
TGTGCCAGCAGCGCCGGGACTAGCCCTACCTACGAGCAGTACTTC	CASSAGTSPTYEQYF	TRBD2	TRBV9	TRBJ2-7	NA
TGCGCCAGCATCACCGGGACAGCACAAGAGACCCAGTACTTC	CASITGTAQETQYF	TRBD1	TRBV10-2	TRBJ2-5	NA
TGTGCCATCAGAAATTTTGGGACAACGAACACCGGGGAGCTGTTTTTT	CAIRNFGTTNTGELFF	NA	TRBV10-3	TRBJ2-2	NA
TGTGCCAGTAGTGAGCACAGACATCAGCCCCAGCATTTT	CASSEHRHQPQHF	NA	TRBV19	TRBJ1-5	NA
TGTGCCAGCAGCCCCTATTCCGGGTCAAACACCGGGGAGCTGTTTTTT	CASSPYSGSNTGELFF	NA	TRBV7-6	TRBJ2-2	NA
TGTGCCAGCAGCTTGGGGACAGGGTACCACGAGCAGTACTTC	CASSLGTGYHEQYF	TRBD1	TRBV11-2	TRBJ2-7	NA
TGTGCCAGCTCACTACAGGACAGGGCGCACACCATATATTTT	CASSLQDRAHTIYF	TRBD1	TRBV18	TRBJ1-3	few
TGTGCCAGCAAACCCTCAATACAGGGATGGCGGGGCTACACCTTC	CASKPSIQGWRGYTF	NA	TRBV27	TRBJ1-2	NA